The 2 T cell receptor beta chains in this list originate from one sample, sequenced in a study of memory CD4+ T cells and cytomegalovirus serostatus. Single viable CD3+CD4+CD8-CD45RO+ cells were sorted as the memory CD4+ T cells. Profiling relied on immunoSEQ multiplex PCR, and the TCRdb table lists in-frame clones only, not all of them. The table lists 50,000 to 70,000 clones, 65% to 80% of them singletons, with around 0.83% in the top ten. The source material was memory CD4+ T cells from blood. The source of these receptors is an adult in good health and CMV-seronegative.

The V and J genes are TRBV27 and TRBJ1-6; no reliable D call. Trimming shortened V by 3 bases and J by 14 bases, and 11 bases separated the two germline ends. The CDR3 consists of 12 residues. Germline V CDR1 and CDR2: MNHEY, SMNVEV (reference sequence). In DNA, the CDR3 is TGTGCCAGCAGTTTCACTAGAGGAACCCTCCACTTT. Encoded protein: CASSFTRGTLHF.

V and J are TRBV2 and TRBJ1-4, with D hard to call. This CDR3 region has 16 residues. V was shortened by 8 bases and J by 0 bases, with 16 bases between the two germline ends. CDR1 is SNHLY and CDR2 is FYNNEI in the germline V gene. CDR3 nucleotide sequence: TGTGCCAGCTTATCAACCCCACCCCCAACTAATGAAAAACTGTTTTTT. Residues: CASLSTPPPTNEKLFF.